This T cell receptor (beta chain) was profiled in a study of blood T cell repertoires in COVID-19. CDR3 length: 14 residues. CDR1 MNHEY and CDR2 SVGAGI come from the germline V gene. Between the trimmed V and J ends, which lost 0 bases and 4 bases, there was a span of 7 bases. Original handling: Estimated nucleated cell counts came from reference gene primer amplification. The assay was immunoSEQ multiplex PCR, and TCRdb's table has in-frame clones only and misses some. The V and J calls and clone size are taken from that table; D and trimming were inferred from the DNA. The sample has over 250,000 clones; around 90% are singletons.

The chain joins TRBV6-5 to TRBJ2-1, with TRBD1 as a possible D gene (5 bases). Sequences were obtained from peripheral blood. The sequence derives from a man aged 45-60 years with acute or convalescent COVID-19. CDR3 amino acids: CASSYSDSYNEQFF. CDR3 bases: TGTGCCAGCAGTTACTCAGACAGTTACAATGAGCAGTTCTTC.